This T cell receptor beta chain was sequenced in a study of blood T cell repertoires in COVID-19. In the study overall: Samples representing acute and convalescent COVID-19 were sourced from the United States, Italy and Spain.

Data came from immunoSEQ multiplex PCR; TCRdb stores just in-frame clones and leaves some out. The table records 200,000 to 300,000 clones, more than 75% of them present only once. From germline, CDR1 is MDHEN and CDR2 SYDVKM. The V gene end was trimmed by 5 bases and the J gene end by 4 bases; junction bases not matched to a gene: 9. This CDR3 has 17 amino acids. The sequence was obtained from a woman in her forties or fifties who had recovered from COVID-19. The chain recombines TRBV28 with TRBJ2-3, with TRBD2 matching over 13 bases. Sequencing was done on a sample of PBMCs or T cells enriched from blood (not recorded which). The CDR3 spells CASSPGTSGILADTQYF. CDR3 coding DNA: TGTGCCAGCAGTCCAGGGACTAGCGGGATTTTAGCAGATACGCAGTATTTT.